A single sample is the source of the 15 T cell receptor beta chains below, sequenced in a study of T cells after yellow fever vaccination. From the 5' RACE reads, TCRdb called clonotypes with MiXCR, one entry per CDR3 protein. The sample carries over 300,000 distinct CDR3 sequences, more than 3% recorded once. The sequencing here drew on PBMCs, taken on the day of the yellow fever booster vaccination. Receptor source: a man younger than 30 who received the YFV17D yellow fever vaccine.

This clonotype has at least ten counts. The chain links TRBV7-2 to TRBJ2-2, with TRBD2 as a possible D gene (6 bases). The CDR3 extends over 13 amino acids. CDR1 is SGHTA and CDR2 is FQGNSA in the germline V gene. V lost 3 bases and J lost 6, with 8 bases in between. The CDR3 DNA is TGTGCCAGCAGCTTCGTAGCGGCCGGGGAGCTGTTTTTT. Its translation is CASSFVAAGELFF. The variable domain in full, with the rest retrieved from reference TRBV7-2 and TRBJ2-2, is GAGVSQSPSNKVTEKGKDVELRCDPISGHTALYWYRQSLGQGLEFLIYFQGNSAPDKSGLPSDRFSAERTGGSVSTLTIQRTQQEDSAVYLCASSFVAAGELFFGEGSRLTVL.

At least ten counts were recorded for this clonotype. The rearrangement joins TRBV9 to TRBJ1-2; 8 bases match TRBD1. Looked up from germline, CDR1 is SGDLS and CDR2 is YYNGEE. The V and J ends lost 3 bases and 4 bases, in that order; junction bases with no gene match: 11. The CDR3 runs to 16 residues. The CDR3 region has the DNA TGTGCCAGCAGCGCCCACCTCGGACAGGGCCCCTATGGCTACACCTTC. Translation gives CASSAHLGQGPYGYTF.

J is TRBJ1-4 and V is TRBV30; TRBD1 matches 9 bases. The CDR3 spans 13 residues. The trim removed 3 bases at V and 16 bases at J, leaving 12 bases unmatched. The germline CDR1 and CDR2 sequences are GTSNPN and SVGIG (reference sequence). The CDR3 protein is CAWSSGTGSGEFF. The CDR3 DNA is TGTGCCTGGAGCTCCGGGACAGGGTCCGGTGAGTTTTTT.

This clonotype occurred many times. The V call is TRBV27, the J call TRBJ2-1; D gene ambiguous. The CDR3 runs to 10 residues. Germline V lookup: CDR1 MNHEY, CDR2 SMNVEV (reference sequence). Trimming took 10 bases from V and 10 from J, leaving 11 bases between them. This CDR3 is CATLSREQFF. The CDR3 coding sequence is TGTGCCACCCTGTCGCGGGAGCAGTTCTTC.

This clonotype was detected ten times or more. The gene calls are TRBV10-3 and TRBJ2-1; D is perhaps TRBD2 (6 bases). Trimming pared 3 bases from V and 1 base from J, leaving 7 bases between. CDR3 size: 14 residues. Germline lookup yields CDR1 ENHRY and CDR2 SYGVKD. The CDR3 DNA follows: TGTGCCATCAGTGAAGGGACTTCCTACAATGAGCAGTTCTTC. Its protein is CAISEGTSYNEQFF.

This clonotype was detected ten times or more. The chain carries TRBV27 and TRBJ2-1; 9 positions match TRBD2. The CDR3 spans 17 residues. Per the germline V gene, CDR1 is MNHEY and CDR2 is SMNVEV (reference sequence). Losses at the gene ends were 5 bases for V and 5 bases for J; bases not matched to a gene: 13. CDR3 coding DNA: TGTGCCAGCAGTCTCGACTGGAGGCTAGCGGGGCACAATGAGCAGTTCTTC. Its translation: CASSLDWRLAGHNEQFF.

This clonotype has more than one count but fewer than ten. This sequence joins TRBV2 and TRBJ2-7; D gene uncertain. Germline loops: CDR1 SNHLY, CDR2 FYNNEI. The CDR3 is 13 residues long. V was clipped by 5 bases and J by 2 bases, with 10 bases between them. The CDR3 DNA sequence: TGTGCCAGCAGTACCTTCCTTACCTACGAGCAGTACTTC. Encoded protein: CASSTFLTYEQYF.

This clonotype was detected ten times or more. The CDR3, as DNA: TGTGCCAGCAGTGACAGGGGAGGGCCCTACGAGCAGTACTTC. Translating gives CASSDRGGPYEQYF. This chain joins TRBV6-1 and TRBJ2-7, with D possibly TRBD2 on 7 matching bases. This CDR3 is built from 14 residues. V lost 3 bases to trimming and J lost 2 bases, with 11 bases between them. Germline CDR1 MNHNS, CDR2 SASEGT.

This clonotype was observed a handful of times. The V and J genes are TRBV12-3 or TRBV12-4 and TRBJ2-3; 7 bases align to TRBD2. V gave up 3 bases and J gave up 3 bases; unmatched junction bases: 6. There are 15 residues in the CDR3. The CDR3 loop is CASSFQGGSTDTQYF. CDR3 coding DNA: TGTGCCAGCAGTTTTCAGGGCGGGAGTACAGATACGCAGTATTTT.

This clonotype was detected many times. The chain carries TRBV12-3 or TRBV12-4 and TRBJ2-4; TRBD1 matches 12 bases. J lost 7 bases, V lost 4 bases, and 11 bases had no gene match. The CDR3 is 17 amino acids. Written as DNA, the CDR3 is TGTGCCAGCAGTTCCGGGACAGGGGGCGGTTGGGCGAACATTCAGTACTTC. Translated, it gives CASSSGTGGGWANIQYF.

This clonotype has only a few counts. CDR3 coding DNA: TGTGCCAGCAGCTCTGGCTACGCCTTCTATGTGTATTTT. Its translation: CASSSGYAFYVYF. The V gene is TRBV7-9, the J gene TRBJ2-3; no clear D gene. CDR1 is SEHNR and CDR2 is FQNEAQ in the germline V gene (reference sequence). Trimming stripped 4 bases from V and 14 bases from J, with 19 bases between. The CDR3 covers 13 residues. The full variable domain, completed using reference TRBV7-9 and TRBJ2-3, is DTGVSQNPRHKITKRGQNVTFRCDPISEHNRLYWYRQTLGQGPEFLTYFQNEAQLEKSRLLSDRFSAERPKGSFSTLEIQRTEQGDSAMYLCASSSGYAFYVYFGPGTRLTVL.

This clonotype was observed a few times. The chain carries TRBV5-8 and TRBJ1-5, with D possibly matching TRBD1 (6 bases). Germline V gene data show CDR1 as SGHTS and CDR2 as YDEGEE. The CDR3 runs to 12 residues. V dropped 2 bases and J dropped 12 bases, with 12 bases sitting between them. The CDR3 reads CASSLQGVVQHF. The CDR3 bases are TGTGCCAGCAGCTTACAGGGCGTAGTCCAGCATTTT.

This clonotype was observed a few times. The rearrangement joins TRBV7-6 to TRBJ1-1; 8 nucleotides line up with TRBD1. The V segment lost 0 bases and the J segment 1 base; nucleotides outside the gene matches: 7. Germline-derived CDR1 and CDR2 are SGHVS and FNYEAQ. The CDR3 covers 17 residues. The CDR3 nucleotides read TGTGCCAGCAGCTTAGCGTACAGGGGGGCGCCGAACACTGAAGCTTTCTTT. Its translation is CASSLAYRGAPNTEAFF.

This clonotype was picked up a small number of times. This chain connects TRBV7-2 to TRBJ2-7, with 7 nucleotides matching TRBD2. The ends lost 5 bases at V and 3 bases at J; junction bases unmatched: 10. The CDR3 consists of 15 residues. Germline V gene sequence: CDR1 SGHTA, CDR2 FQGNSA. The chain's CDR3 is CASSPQRGLRYEQYF. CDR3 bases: TGTGCCAGCAGCCCCCAGCGGGGATTACGCTACGAGCAGTACTTC.

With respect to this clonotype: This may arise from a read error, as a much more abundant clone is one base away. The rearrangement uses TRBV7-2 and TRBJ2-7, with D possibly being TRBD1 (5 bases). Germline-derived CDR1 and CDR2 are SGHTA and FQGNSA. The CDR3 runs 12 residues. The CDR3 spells CASSFYFGRVDF. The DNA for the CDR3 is TGTGCCAGCAGCTTTTACTTCGGCAGGGTTGACTTC.